The clone carrying this T cell receptor beta chain has a count of ten or more. Antigen specificity is unknown. One entry per CDR3 protein results from TCRdb running MiXCR on the 5' RACE reads. In the table there are some 70,000 distinct CDR3 sequences, less than 6% of which are singletons. The CDR3 loop spans 15 amino acids. The V gene lost 3 bases and the J gene lost 3 bases, with 17 bases spanning the gap. Germline V gene lookup returns CDR1 DFQATT and CDR2 SNEGSKA (reference sequence). These data are taken from a study of CD8 T cells in ankylosing spondylitis. Study-wide points: Blood from ankylosing spondylitis patients appeared to carry a characteristic roughly eight-variant TCR beta motif.

This sequence was found in a male donor with ankylosing spondylitis or in good health (not recorded which). This chain uses TRBV20-1 with TRBJ2-5; tentative D call: TRBD2 (6 bases). Material: blood, either unsorted or a sorted T cell fraction (not recorded which). CDR3 protein: CSASSLSGWEETQYF. The CDR3 DNA sequence: TGCAGTGCTAGTTCCCTTAGCGGATGGGAAGAGACCCAGTACTTC.